The TCR beta chain under discussion was sequenced for a study of shared clonotypes between healthy human individuals. Study findings and constraints: Among the subsets, naive ones generally showed larger estimated richness than memory ones. Sampling was confined to blood; repertoires within tissues likely differ. It was the non-shared clonotypes that had lower generation probabilities than clonotypes shared by all four donors.

This CDR3 is built from 16 residues. CDR1 SNHLY and CDR2 FYNNEI come from the germline V gene. The germline V and J ends were trimmed by 6 bases and 0 bases, with 15 bases remaining between them. Points on this clone: As yet, its antigen is unknown.

Assay: immunoSEQ multiplex PCR; the TCRdb copy retains only in-frame clones and omits some. The sample has more than 2,000,000 clones; roughly 92% are singletons. Donation came from healthy HIV-negative adults that had no recent acute infections or vaccinations. The receptor was derived from a man aged 18 to 29 in good health. Sequences were obtained from naive CD4+ T cells sorted from blood. This sample's subset: CD45RA+ positively selected. The V gene is TRBV2, the J gene TRBJ1-5; D unclear. CDR3 nucleotide sequence: TGTGCCAGCAGGAGCCGACAAACCAATAGCAATCAGCCCCAGCATTTT. Amino acid sequence: CASRSRQTNSNQPQHF.